Listed here are 15 T cell receptor beta chains from one sample, sequenced in a study of shared clonotypes between healthy human individuals. TCRdb's table, derived via immunoSEQ multiplex PCR, lists solely in-frame clones and lacks some. The sample shows about 1.1 million clones, roughly 80% of them seen only once. The sequenced material came from memory CD4+ T cells from PBMCs. As to subset: CD45RA-negative fraction. Source of these receptors: a man younger than 35 in good health. Some clones in this sample may be carry-over from other donors' samples.

This chain uses TRBV5-1 with TRBJ2-5, with TRBD2 identical over 10 bases. The V segment lost 4 bases and the J segment 4 bases; nucleotides outside the gene matches: 4. CDR3 length equals 14 residues. The germline gives CDR1 SGHRS, CDR2 YFSETQ. This CDR3 is CASSVTSGAETQYF. CDR3 DNA: TGCGCCAGCAGCGTTACTAGCGGGGCAGAGACCCAGTACTTC.

The chain couples TRBV5-8 to TRBJ1-5; D remains ambiguous. Germline V lookup: CDR1 SGHTS, CDR2 YDEGEE. Trimming removed 0 bases from V and 9 bases from J, with 10 bases in between. The CDR3 is 13 amino acids. The CDR3 sequence is CASSLDARGPQHF. CDR3 bases: TGTGCCAGCAGCTTGGACGCTCGAGGGCCCCAGCATTTT.

This clone was detected once. The rearrangement links TRBV7-7 to TRBJ2-2; D tentatively fits TRBD1 or TRBD2 (7 bases each). With 5 bases removed from V and 5 bases from J, the gap between germline ends came to 15 bases. CDR1 SSHAT and CDR2 FNYEAQ come from the germline V gene (reference sequence). The CDR3 consists of 15 residues. The CDR3 reads CASSLNQGGTGELFF. The CDR3 coding sequence is TGTGCCAGCAGCCTCAACCAGGGGGGGACCGGGGAGCTGTTTTTT. The variable domain in full, completed from reference TRBV7-7 and TRBJ2-2, reads GAGVSQSPRYKVTKRGQDVTLRCDPISSHATLYWYQQALGQGPEFLTYFNYEAQPDKSGLPSDRFSAERPEGSISTLTIQRTEQRDSAMYRCASSLNQGGTGELFFGEGSRLTVL.

As regards this clone: At the DNA level, this CDR3 is encoded by other sequences in the same sample as well. The chain recombines TRBV28 with TRBJ1-2; D gene ambiguous. Germline V gene lookup returns CDR1 MDHEN and CDR2 SYDVKM. Trimming took 3 bases from V and 2 from J, leaving 4 bases between them. This CDR3 region has 12 residues. For the CDR3, the DNA is TGTGCCAGCAGTTTCTTAAACTATGGCTACACCTTC. Its translation: CASSFLNYGYTF.

This clone was counted a few times. Other DNA sequences within the sample encode an identical CDR3. This rearrangement joins TRBV25-1 to TRBJ1-3; a possible D gene is TRBD1 (5 bases). The V and J ends lost 1 base and 5 bases respectively, with 6 bases between them. The CDR3 length is 13 residues. Germline CDR1 MGHDK, CDR2 SYGVNS. CDR3 DNA sequence: TGTGCCAGCAGTGAATCAGGGAGAAACACCATATATTTT. Amino acids: CASSESGRNTIYF. The complete variable domain, with remaining parts taken from reference TRBV25-1 and TRBJ1-3, reads EADIYQTPRYLVIGTGKKITLECSQTMGHDKMYWYQQDPGMELHLIHYSYGVNSTEKGDLSSESTVSRIRTEHFPLTLESARPSHTSQYLCASSESGRNTIYFGEGSWLTVV.

This chain links TRBV13 with TRBJ2-7, with D perhaps given as TRBD1 or TRBD2 (6 bases each). The CDR3 is 15 amino acids. CDR1 and CDR2 (germline): PRHDT, FYEKMQ (reference sequence). V shed 5 bases and J shed 7 bases, with 21 bases lying between them. CDR3 nucleotide sequence: TGTGCCAGCAGCCCACGGACAGTGGGGGGAGGAGAGCAGTACTTC. Translation gives CASSPRTVGGGEQYF.

The rearrangement links TRBV5-1 to TRBJ1-1, with 8 bases identical to TRBD1. V gave up 7 bases and J gave up 2 bases; unmatched junction bases: 10. The CDR3 spans 15 residues. CDR1 and CDR2 (germline): SGHRS, YFSETQ. CDR3 loop: CASGPPGQGNTEAFF. The CDR3 DNA sequence: TGCGCCAGCGGCCCCCCTGGACAGGGAAACACTGAAGCTTTCTTT.

The chain carries TRBV23-1 and TRBJ2-2; 8 bases line up with TRBD2. TRBV23-1 is classed as an ORF, of uncertain function. The ends lost 7 bases at V and 1 base at J; junction bases unmatched: 8. The CDR3 has 16 amino acids. The CDR3 DNA reads TGCGCCAGCACCGCCGGGAGGGGCAGGAACACCGGGGAGCTGTTTTTT. It encodes CASTAGRGRNTGELFF.

This chain uses TRBV10-3 with TRBJ2-7; D remains unclear. The CDR3 length is 12 residues. V was cut by 10 bases and J by 5 bases, with 15 bases left in between. Germline V CDR1 and CDR2: ENHRY, SYGVKD. DNA for the CDR3: TGTGCCACGTCGTTCCGGGCACACGAGCAGTACTTC. Translated, it gives CATSFRAHEQYF.

This clone showed up many times. CDR3 residues: CASRLGTINYGYTF. CDR3 nucleotides: TGTGCCAGCAGGCTTGGAACAATAAACTATGGCTACACCTTC. This chain links TRBV27 with TRBJ1-2; the D is unclear. V lost 6 bases and J 2 bases, leaving 13 bases between the germline ends. Germline V gene sequence: CDR1 MNHEY, CDR2 SMNVEV (reference sequence). The CDR3 length is 14 residues.

This clone was picked up a small number of times. Other DNA sequences in the sample encode the same CDR3. The chain joins TRBV7-9 to TRBJ1-1, with 7 bases aligning to TRBD1. The junction had 4 bases not matched to a gene; V was cut back by 3 bases and J by 3 bases. In germline, CDR1 is SEHNR, CDR2 FQNEAQ (reference sequence). This CDR3 contains 14 residues. In DNA form, the CDR3 reads TGTGCCAGCAGCTTGGGTCAGGGGGACACTGAAGCTTTCTTT. Translation: CASSLGQGDTEAFF.

The V gene is TRBV6-4, the J gene TRBJ2-7, with no clear D. The CDR3 has 13 amino acids. V lost 9 bases to trimming and J lost 1 base, with 13 bases between them. Germline CDR1 reads MRHNA; CDR2 reads SNTAGT. CDR3 bases: TGTGCCAGTCAGAGAGGTAGGTCCTACGAGCAGTACTTC. Translating it yields CASQRGRSYEQYF.

The chain combines TRBV4-1 with TRBJ2-1; TRBD1 agrees at 8 bases. The V gene end was trimmed by 4 bases and the J gene end by 3 bases; junction bases not matched to a gene: 5. The length of the CDR3 is 15 residues. In germline, CDR1 is MGHRA, CDR2 YSYEKL. In DNA, the CDR3 is TGCGCCAGCAGCCGCCCAGGACAGGGCTACAATGAGCAGTTCTTC. Amino acids: CASSRPGQGYNEQFF.

The chain links TRBV7-9 to TRBJ2-7; 12 bases are shared with TRBD2. This CDR3 is 15 amino acids long. CDR1 SEHNR and CDR2 FQNEAQ come from the germline V gene (reference sequence). The J segment lost 12 bases and the V segment lost 5 bases, leaving 14 bases of the junction unmatched. CDR3 DNA: TGTGCCAGCAGCCCCGGACCGGGACTAGCGGGCCGTGGGTACTTC. Protein sequence: CASSPGPGLAGRGYF. The whole variable domain, filled in from reference TRBV7-9 and TRBJ2-7, reads DTGVSQNPRHKITKRGQNVTFRCDPISEHNRLYWYRQTLGQGPEFLTYFQNEAQLEKSRLLSDRFSAERPKGSFSTLEIQRTEQGDSAMYLCASSPGPGLAGRGYFGPGTRLTVT.

J is TRBJ2-3 and V is TRBV5-4; D gene uncertain. Germline CDR1 reads SGHNT; CDR2 reads YYREEE (reference sequence). The ends were cut back, 0 bases at V and 1 base at J, with 6 bases in the middle. CDR3 length: 14 residues. As DNA, the CDR3 is TGTGCCAGCAGCTTGGCGGCAGGCACAGATACGCAGTATTTT. Translating gives CASSLAAGTDTQYF.